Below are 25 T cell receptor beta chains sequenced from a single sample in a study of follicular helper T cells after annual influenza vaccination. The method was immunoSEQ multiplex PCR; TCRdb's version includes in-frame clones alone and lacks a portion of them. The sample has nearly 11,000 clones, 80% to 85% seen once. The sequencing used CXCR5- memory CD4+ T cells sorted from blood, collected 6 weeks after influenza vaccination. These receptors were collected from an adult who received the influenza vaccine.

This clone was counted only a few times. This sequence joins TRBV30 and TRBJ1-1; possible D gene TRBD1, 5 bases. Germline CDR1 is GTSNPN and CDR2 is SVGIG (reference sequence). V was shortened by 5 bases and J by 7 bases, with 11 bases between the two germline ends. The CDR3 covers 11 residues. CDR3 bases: TGTGCCTGGGTAGGACATGTTGAAGCTTTCTTT. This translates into CAWVGHVEAFF.

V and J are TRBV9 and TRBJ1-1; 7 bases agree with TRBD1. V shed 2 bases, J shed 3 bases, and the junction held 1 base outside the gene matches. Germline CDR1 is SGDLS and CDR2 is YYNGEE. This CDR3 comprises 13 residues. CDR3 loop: CASSVGQDTEAFF. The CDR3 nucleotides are TGTGCCAGCAGCGTCGGACAGGACACTGAAGCTTTCTTT.

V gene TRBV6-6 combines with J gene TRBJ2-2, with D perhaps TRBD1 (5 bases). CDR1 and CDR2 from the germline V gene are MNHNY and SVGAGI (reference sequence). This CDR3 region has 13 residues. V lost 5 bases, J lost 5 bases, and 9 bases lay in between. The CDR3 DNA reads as TGTGCCAGCAGTAGCAGGGAAACCGGGGAGCTGTTTTTT. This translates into CASSSRETGELFF.

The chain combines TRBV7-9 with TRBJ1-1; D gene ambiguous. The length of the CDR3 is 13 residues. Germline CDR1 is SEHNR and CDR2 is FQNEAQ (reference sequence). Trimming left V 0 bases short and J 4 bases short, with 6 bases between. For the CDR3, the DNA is TGTGCCAGCAGCTTAGCCTCTGGCACTGAAGCTTTCTTT. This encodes CASSLASGTEAFF.

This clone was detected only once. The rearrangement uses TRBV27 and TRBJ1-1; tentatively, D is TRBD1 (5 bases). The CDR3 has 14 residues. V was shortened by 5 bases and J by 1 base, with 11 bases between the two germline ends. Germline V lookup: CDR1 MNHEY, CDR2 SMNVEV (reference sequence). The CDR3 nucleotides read TGTGCCAGCAGTACTACAACAGGGAACACTGAAGCTTTCTTT. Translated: CASSTTTGNTEAFF.

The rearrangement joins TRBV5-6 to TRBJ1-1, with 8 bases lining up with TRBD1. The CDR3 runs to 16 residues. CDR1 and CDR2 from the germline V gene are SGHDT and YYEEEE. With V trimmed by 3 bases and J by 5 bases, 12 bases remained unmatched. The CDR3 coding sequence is TGTGCCAGCAGCTACAGGACAGGGCCAACCCAGACTGAAGCTTTCTTT. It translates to CASSYRTGPTQTEAFF.

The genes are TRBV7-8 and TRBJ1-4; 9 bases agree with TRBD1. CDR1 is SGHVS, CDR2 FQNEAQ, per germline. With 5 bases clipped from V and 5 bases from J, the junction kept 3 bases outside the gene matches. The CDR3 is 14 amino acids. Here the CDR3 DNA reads TGTGCCAGCAGCCCCGGACAGGGGAATGAAAAACTGTTTTTT. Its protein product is CASSPGQGNEKLFF.

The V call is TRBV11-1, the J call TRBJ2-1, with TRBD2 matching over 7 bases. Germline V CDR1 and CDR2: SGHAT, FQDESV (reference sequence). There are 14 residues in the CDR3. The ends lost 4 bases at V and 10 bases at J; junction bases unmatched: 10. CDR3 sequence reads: CASSSPTSPTEQFF. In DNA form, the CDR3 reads TGTGCCAGCAGCTCGCCGACTAGCCCGACCGAGCAGTTCTTC.

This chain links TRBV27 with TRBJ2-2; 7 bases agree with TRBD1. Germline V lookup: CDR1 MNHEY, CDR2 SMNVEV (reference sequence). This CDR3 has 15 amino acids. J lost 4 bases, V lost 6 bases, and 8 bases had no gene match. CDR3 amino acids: CASRGLQGSTGELFF. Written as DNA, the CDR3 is TGTGCCAGCAGGGGGTTACAGGGGAGCACCGGGGAGCTGTTTTTT.

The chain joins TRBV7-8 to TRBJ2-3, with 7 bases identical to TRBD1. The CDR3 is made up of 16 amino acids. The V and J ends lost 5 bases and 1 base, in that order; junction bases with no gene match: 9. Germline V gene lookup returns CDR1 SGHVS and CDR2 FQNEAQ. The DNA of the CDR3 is TGTGCCAGCAGCCCGAGGACAGGCCATCGCACAGATACGCAGTATTTT. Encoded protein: CASSPRTGHRTDTQYF. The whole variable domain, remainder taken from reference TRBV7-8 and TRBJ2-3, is GAGVSQSPRYKVAKRGQDVALRCDPISGHVSLFWYQQALGQGPEFLTYFQNEAQLDKSGLPSDRFFAERPEGSVSTLKIQRTQQEDSAVYLCASSPRTGHRTDTQYFGPGTRLTVL.

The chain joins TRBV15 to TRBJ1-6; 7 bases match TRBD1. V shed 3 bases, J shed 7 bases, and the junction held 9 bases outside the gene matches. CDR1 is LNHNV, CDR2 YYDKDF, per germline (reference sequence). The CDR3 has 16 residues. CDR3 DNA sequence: TGTGCCACCAGCAGGGGACAGTTTTTAGGAAATTCACCCCTCCACTTT. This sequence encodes CATSRGQFLGNSPLHF.

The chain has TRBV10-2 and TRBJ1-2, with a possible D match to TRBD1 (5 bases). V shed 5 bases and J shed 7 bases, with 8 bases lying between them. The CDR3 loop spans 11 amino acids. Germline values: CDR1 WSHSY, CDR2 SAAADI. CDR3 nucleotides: TGCGCCAGCAGTTCCCAGGGTGGCTACACCTTC. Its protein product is CASSSQGGYTF.

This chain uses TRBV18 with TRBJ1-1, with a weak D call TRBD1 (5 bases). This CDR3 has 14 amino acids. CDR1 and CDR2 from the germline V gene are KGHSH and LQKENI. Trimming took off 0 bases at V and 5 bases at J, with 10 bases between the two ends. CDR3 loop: CASSPPAGGTEAFF. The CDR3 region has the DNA TGTGCCAGCTCACCACCGGCGGGGGGAACTGAAGCTTTCTTT.

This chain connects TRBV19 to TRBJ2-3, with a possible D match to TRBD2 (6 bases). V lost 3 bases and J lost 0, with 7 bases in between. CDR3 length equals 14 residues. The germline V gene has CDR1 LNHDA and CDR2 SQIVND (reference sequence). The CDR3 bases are TGTGCCAGTAGTATCAGCGGGAGCACAGATACGCAGTATTTT. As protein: CASSISGSTDTQYF.

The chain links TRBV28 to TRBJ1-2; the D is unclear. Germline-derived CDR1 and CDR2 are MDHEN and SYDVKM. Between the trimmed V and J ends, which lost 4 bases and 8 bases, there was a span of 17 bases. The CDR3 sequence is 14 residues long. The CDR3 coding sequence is TGTGCCAGCAGTTCCCCCCTTTCATCGGAGGGCTACACCTTC. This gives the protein CASSSPLSSEGYTF.

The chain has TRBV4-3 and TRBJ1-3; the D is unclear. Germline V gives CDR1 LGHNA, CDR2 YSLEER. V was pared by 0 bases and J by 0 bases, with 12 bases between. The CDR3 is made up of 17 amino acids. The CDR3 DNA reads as TGCGCCAGCAGCCAAGACAGGTTCCCCTTCTCTGGAAACACCATATATTTT. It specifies CASSQDRFPFSGNTIYF.

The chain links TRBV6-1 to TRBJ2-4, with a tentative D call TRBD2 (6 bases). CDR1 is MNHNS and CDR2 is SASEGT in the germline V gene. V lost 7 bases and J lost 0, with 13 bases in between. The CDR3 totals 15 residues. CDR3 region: CASTPGLRAKNIQYF. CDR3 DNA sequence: TGTGCCAGCACCCCGGGACTCAGAGCCAAAAACATTCAGTACTTC.

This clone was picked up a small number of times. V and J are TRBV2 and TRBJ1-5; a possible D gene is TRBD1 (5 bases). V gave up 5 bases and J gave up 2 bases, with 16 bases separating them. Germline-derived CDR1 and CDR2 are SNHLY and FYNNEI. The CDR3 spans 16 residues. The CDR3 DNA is TGTGCCAGCAGTAGCTCCAGGGAAGCGCGCAATCAGCCCCAGCATTTT. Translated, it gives CASSSSREARNQPQHF.

The CDR3 DNA reads TGTGCCACCAGCGCCGGGACAGAAAATTCACCCCTCCACTTT. Its translation is CATSAGTENSPLHF. This rearrangement joins TRBV15 to TRBJ1-6, with 7 bases fitting TRBD1. Trimming cost V 5 bases and J 7 bases; bases outside gene matches: 5. Germline V lookup: CDR1 LNHNV, CDR2 YYDKDF (reference sequence). The CDR3 covers 14 residues.

For the CDR3, the DNA is TGTGCCAGCAGCCCTAGCGTTACCTACAATGAGCAGTTCTTC. Its translation: CASSPSVTYNEQFF. The J gene is TRBJ2-1, the V gene TRBV11-3, with a weak D call TRBD2 (6 bases). The V gene's germline CDR1 is SGHNT and CDR2 YENEEA. The V end lost 5 bases, the J end lost 2 bases, and 10 bases lay between the germline ends. The length of the CDR3 is 14 residues.

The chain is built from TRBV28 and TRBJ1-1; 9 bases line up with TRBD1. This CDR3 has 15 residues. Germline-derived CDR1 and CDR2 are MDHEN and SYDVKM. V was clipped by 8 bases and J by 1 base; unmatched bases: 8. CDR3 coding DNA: TGTGCCAGCCGATTACAGGGGGCGGGGAACACTGAAGCTTTCTTT. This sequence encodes CASRLQGAGNTEAFF.

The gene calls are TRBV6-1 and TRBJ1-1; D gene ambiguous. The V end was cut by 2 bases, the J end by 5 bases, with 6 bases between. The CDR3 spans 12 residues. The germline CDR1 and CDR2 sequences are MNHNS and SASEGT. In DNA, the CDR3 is TGTGCCAGCAGTGAATGGATAACTGAAGCTTTCTTT. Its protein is CASSEWITEAFF.

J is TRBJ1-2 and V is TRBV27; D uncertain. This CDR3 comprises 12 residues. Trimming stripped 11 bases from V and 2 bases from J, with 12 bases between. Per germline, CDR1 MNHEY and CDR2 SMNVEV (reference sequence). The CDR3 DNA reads TGTGCCGGGGAACTGGGAAACTATGGCTACACCTTC. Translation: CAGELGNYGYTF.

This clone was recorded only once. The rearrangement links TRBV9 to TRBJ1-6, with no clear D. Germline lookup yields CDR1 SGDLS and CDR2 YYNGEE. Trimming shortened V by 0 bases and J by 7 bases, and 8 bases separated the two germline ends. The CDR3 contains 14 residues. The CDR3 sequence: CASSVEQKNSPLHF. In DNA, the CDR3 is TGTGCCAGCAGCGTAGAACAGAAAAATTCACCCCTCCACTTT.

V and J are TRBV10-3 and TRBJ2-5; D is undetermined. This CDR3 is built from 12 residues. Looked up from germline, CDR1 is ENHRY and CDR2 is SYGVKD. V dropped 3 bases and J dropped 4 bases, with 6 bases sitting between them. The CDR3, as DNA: TGTGCCATCAGTGAAGTGGGAGAGACCCAGTACTTC. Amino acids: CAISEVGETQYF.